Sequencing of this T cell receptor (beta chain) was carried out in a study of shared clonotypes between healthy human individuals. The protocol was immunoSEQ multiplex PCR, while the TCRdb copy is restricted to in-frame clones and leaves out a portion. Found here are millions of clones, roughly nine tenths of them singletons; the top ten hold about 0.13%. Germline CDR1 reads SGHAT; CDR2 reads FQNNGV. The length of the CDR3 is 18 residues. V lost 0 bases to trimming and J lost 2 bases, with 14 bases between them. This TCR derives from a man aged 18 to 29 in good health. V and J are TRBV11-2 and TRBJ2-6; D gene unclear. The sequencing input was naive CD4+ T cells sorted from blood. Subset indicated: CD45RA+ positively selected. CDR3 DNA sequence: TGTGCCAGCAGCTTAGAAGGTTGGACGGGTGCTGGGGCCAACGTCCTGACTTTC. Translating gives CASSLEGWTGAGANVLTF.